The present T cell receptor (beta chain) was sequenced within a study of cytomegalovirus exposure and HLA in healthy donors. PCR employed 60 Vbeta and 13 Jbeta primers. The table came from immunoSEQ multiplex PCR; TCRdb's copy has only in-frame clones and leaves some out. This sample has about 130,000 clones, with around 75% found just once. The sequence was obtained from a man aged 35 to 55 in good health and CMV-seronegative. The sample was PBMCs.

The CDR3 is CASSFDSNEQFF. Written as DNA, the CDR3 is TGCGCCAGCAGCTTTGACAGCAATGAGCAGTTCTTC. The chain uses TRBV5-1 and TRBJ2-1, with D possibly being TRBD1 (5 bases). V shed 2 bases and J shed 6 bases, with 6 bases lying between them. Germline CDR1 and CDR2: SGHRS and YFSETQ. The CDR3 is made up of 12 amino acids.